The entry below gives a single T cell receptor beta chain sequence along with its context. The target antigen is unknown. This record comes from a study of cytomegalovirus exposure and HLA in healthy donors. The study's findings and limits: Common viral pathogens were later found to be apparently linked to several of the most significant clusters. Analyses of presence and absence presupposed an approximately uniform sequencing depth across donors.

It was with 60 Vbeta and 13 Jbeta primers that the PCR ran. TCRdb keeps only in-frame clones here, not all; method: immunoSEQ multiplex PCR. The table lists over 150,000 clones, roughly 79% of them singletons. The sequenced sample was PBMCs. The TCR was taken from a male donor in good health and CMV-seropositive.

The CDR3 sequence is CASSSYRAGVGSEAFF. The CDR3 DNA is TGTGCCAGCAGCTCCTACCGGGCAGGGGTAGGGTCTGAAGCTTTCTTT. This rearrangement joins TRBV7-9 to TRBJ1-1; D perhaps matches TRBD1 (6 bases). The CDR3 sequence is 16 residues long. The V gene lost 4 bases and the J gene lost 6 bases, with 21 bases spanning the gap. Germline V gene sequence: CDR1 SEHNR, CDR2 FQNEAQ (reference sequence).